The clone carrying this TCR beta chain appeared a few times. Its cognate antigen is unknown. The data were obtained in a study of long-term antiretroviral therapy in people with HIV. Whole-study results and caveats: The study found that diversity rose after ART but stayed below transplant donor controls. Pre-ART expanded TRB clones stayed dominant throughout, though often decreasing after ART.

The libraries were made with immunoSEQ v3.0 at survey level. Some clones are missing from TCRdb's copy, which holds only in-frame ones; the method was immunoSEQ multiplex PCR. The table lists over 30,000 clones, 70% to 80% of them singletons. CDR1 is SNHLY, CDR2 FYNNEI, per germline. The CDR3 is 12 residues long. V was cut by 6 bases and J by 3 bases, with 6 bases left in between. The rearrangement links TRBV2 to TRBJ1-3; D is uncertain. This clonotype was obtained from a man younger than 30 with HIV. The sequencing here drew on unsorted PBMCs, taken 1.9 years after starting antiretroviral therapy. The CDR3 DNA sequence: TGTGCCAGCAGCAACGGTGGAAACACCATATATTTT. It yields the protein CASSNGGNTIYF.